This T cell receptor beta chain was retrieved from a study of STAT5B mutations in CD4+ large granular lymphocyte leukemia. In the source study's methods: A productive frequency of 2.59 x 10-5 was the lowest detectable. Repertoires were generated with immunoSEQ multiplex PCR, while TCRdb's copy carries only in-frame clones and drops some. The D gene and trimming were derived from the DNA, and the V and J assignments and clone size from that table. Of 30,000 to 40,000 clones listed, 75% to 85% are singletons. Buffy coats from healthy blood donors served as controls. With respect to this clone: Antigen: not known.

CDR3 length: 15 amino acids. The germline CDR1 and CDR2 sequences are SGHRS and YFSETQ. V was shortened by 0 bases and J by 1 base, with 10 bases between the two germline ends. General study findings and limits: TRBV06-family usage was enriched in top patient clones (8/27) versus controls (2/35).

The TCR sequence derives from a human donor in good health. The chain recombines TRBV5-1 with TRBJ1-1, with D unclear. The specimen sequenced was CD4+ T cells from blood buffy coats. This CDR3 reads CASSLVQRKNTEAFF. CDR3 nucleotides: TGCGCCAGCAGCTTGGTGCAGAGAAAGAACACTGAAGCTTTCTTT.